The next 10 T cell receptor beta chains were all read from a single sample in a study of cytotoxic CD8 clonotypes in ibrutinib-treated CLL. Clones were read by immunoSEQ multiplex PCR, and TCRdb kept only the in-frame ones, dropping some. This sample has about 28,000 clones; approximately 57% occur once, and the top ten carry around 5.1%. The source material was PBMCs, sampled before ibrutinib treatment. Source of these receptors: a human donor with chronic lymphocytic leukemia.

The chain couples TRBV5-1 to TRBJ2-7; possible D gene TRBD2, 5 bases. The V gene lost 3 bases and the J gene lost 1 base, with 14 bases spanning the gap. The CDR3 is 15 residues long. The germline CDR1 and CDR2 sequences are SGHRS and YFSETQ. The CDR3 region is CASSSGGWRSYEQYF. The CDR3 bases are TGCGCCAGCAGCTCCGGTGGATGGAGGTCCTACGAGCAGTACTTC.

CDR3 residues: CASSLAEHRVETQYF. As DNA, the CDR3 is TGCGCCAGCAGCTTGGCCGAACACAGGGTAGAGACCCAGTACTTC. The rearrangement links TRBV5-1 to TRBJ2-5; D is possibly TRBD1 (6 bases). Germline lookup yields CDR1 SGHRS and CDR2 YFSETQ. The CDR3 extends over 15 amino acids. V shed 0 bases and J shed 4 bases, with 13 bases lying between them.

The rearrangement links TRBV28 to TRBJ2-3; D call uncertain. V was clipped by 2 bases and J by 4 bases, with 7 bases between them. The CDR3 spans 13 residues. The germline CDR1 and CDR2 sequences are MDHEN and SYDVKM. The CDR3: CASSLVASDTQYF. The CDR3 nucleotides are TGTGCCAGCAGTTTAGTAGCATCAGATACGCAGTATTTT.

This clone is medium-sized by share. The chain joins TRBV28 to TRBJ1-3; 9 bases match TRBD1. The CDR3 spans 16 residues. CDR1 is MDHEN, CDR2 SYDVKM, per germline. The V and J ends lost 6 bases and 6 bases, in that order; junction bases with no gene match: 12. The CDR3: CASSNGQGSWENTIYF. The CDR3 DNA reads TGTGCCAGCAGCAACGGACAGGGGTCATGGGAAAACACCATATATTTT.

CDR3 sequence: CASSEVTYNTEAFF. The CDR3, as DNA: TGTGCCAGCAGTGAAGTGACATATAACACTGAAGCTTTCTTT. The rearrangement uses TRBV2 and TRBJ1-1, with D hard to call. Trimming removed 1 base from V and 2 bases from J, with 8 bases in between. This CDR3 contains 14 residues. The germline CDR1 and CDR2 sequences are SNHLY and FYNNEI.

This clone occurred a few times. The CDR3 protein is CASSTHRANNEQFF. The CDR3, as DNA: TGTGCCAGCAGCACGCACAGGGCCAACAATGAGCAGTTCTTC. The chain carries TRBV7-8 and TRBJ2-1, with a weak D call TRBD1 (6 bases). Trimming took off 5 bases at V and 5 bases at J, with 13 bases between the two ends. Germline CDR1 and CDR2: SGHVS and FQNEAQ. The CDR3 loop spans 14 amino acids.

The chain joins TRBV28 to TRBJ2-1; D uncertain. V lost 3 bases, J lost 6 bases, and 9 bases lay in between. Germline values: CDR1 MDHEN, CDR2 SYDVKM. There are 13 residues in the CDR3. The CDR3 DNA reads TGTGCCAGCAGTTTTTCCGACCGCAATGAGCAGTTCTTC. As protein: CASSFSDRNEQFF.

The chain has TRBV5-5 and TRBJ1-2, with D unresolved. Trimming removed 0 bases from V and 5 bases from J, with 14 bases in between. Per germline, CDR1 SGHKS and CDR2 YYEKEE (reference sequence). This CDR3 is 15 amino acids long. CDR3 residues: CASSLVPEIGYGYTF. CDR3 coding DNA: TGTGCCAGCAGCTTGGTCCCAGAGATCGGTTATGGCTACACCTTC. The whole variable domain, remainder taken from reference TRBV5-5 and TRBJ1-2, is DAGVTQSPTHLIKTRGQQVTLRCSPISGHKSVSWYQQVLGQGPQFIFQYYEKEERGRGNFPDRFSARQFPNYSSELNVNALLLGDSALYLCASSLVPEIGYGYTFGSGTRLTVV.

The chain carries TRBV5-1 and TRBJ2-3; 10 positions match TRBD2. Germline CDR1 and CDR2: SGHRS and YFSETQ. The CDR3 loop spans 15 amino acids. Trimming cost V 5 bases and J 2 bases; bases outside gene matches: 5. CDR3 in amino acids: CASRGLAVDTDTQYF. The CDR3 bases are TGCGCCAGCAGAGGACTAGCGGTCGACACAGATACGCAGTATTTT.

This clone was counted between two and nine times. The rearrangement joins TRBV18 to TRBJ1-2; D possibly corresponds to TRBD1 (6 bases). Trimming removed 3 bases from V and 1 base from J, with 9 bases in between. CDR1 KGHSH and CDR2 LQKENI come from the germline V gene. The CDR3 contains 14 residues. CDR3 nucleotides: TGTGCCAGCTCACCGGGACATCTTAACTATGGCTACACCTTC. Translating gives CASSPGHLNYGYTF.